This paragraph reports one T cell receptor beta chain. Looked up from germline, CDR1 is GTSNPN and CDR2 is SVGIG (reference sequence). J gave up 4 bases and V 4 bases, and 6 bases lay outside the gene matches. CDR3 length: 13 amino acids. Produced via immunoSEQ multiplex PCR; TCRdb's table is partial and in-frame only. The top ten clones hold about 3.5% of a sample with roughly 80,000 clones, 75% to 95% of them seen once. This entry is derived from a study of T cell responses to AZD1222 COVID-19 vaccine. The receptor was isolated from an adult who received the AZD1222 COVID-19 vaccine. The gene calls are TRBV30 and TRBJ1-2, with 7 bases identical to TRBD1. This specimen consisted of peripheral blood, obtained 28 days after the second AZD1222 dose. CDR3 in DNA: TGTGCCTGGATAGCGGGACAGTTCTATGGCTACACCTTC. Translation gives CAWIAGQFYGYTF.